This T cell receptor beta chain originates from a study of shared clonotypes between healthy human individuals. In the study overall: Every donor yielded three CD4 naive, three CD4 memory, two CD8 naive and one CD8 memory plate.

A deep-level run was used for the assay. Original processing methods: Junction-only immunoSEQ sequences carried no quality scores, so filtering differed. Using immunoSEQ multiplex PCR, the repertoire was profiled, and TCRdb retains in-frame clones only, with some absent. D and trimming were read from the DNA, whereas the V and J calls and clone size are those reported in that table. The table shows approximately 1.5 million clones, with about 98.5% occurring only once. CDR1 is MDHEN, CDR2 SYDVKM, per germline. V gave up 5 bases and J gave up 4 bases, with 23 bases separating them. The CDR3 extends over 18 amino acids.

The sequence came from a man aged 25 to 40 in good health. J is TRBJ2-2 and V is TRBV28; D might be TRBD2 (5 bases). The sequencing input was naive CD4+ T cells sorted from blood. The subset was: CD45RA+ positively selected. DNA of the CDR3: TGTGCCAGCAGTCCGCACCAAGGAGGCACACGAACCACCGGGGAGCTGTTTTTT. Translation gives CASSPHQGGTRTTGELFF.